These 32 T cell receptor beta chains were sequenced from one sample in a study of shared clonotypes between healthy human individuals. TCRdb keeps only in-frame clones here, not all; method: immunoSEQ multiplex PCR. The sample shows over 2 million clones, approximately 94% of them seen only once. Naive CD8 cells comprised CD45RO-negative, CCR7-positively selected cells, excluding terminally differentiated effector memory CD45RA+ cells. The sample was naive CD8+ T cells sorted from blood. These TCRs come from a man aged 18 to 30 in good health.

The V and J genes are TRBV2 and TRBJ1-1, with TRBD1 matching 7 bases. J gave up 10 bases and V 7 bases, and 6 bases lay outside the gene matches. The CDR3 length is 11 residues. Germline V CDR1 and CDR2: SNHLY, FYNNEI. For the CDR3, the DNA is TGTGCCAGCACAAGGGGGCAAGGAGCTTTCTTT. It encodes CASTRGQGAFF.

CDR3 protein: CASPPYEQYF. The CDR3 region has the DNA TGCGCCAGCCCACCCTACGAGCAGTACTTC. V is TRBV5-1 and J is TRBJ2-7, with unresolved D. CDR3 length equals 10 residues. Looked up from germline, CDR1 is SGHRS and CDR2 is YFSETQ. V lost 7 bases to trimming and J lost 2 bases, with 4 bases between them. The full variable domain, completed using reference TRBV5-1 and TRBJ2-7, is KAGVTQTPRYLIKTRGQQVTLSCSPISGHRSVSWYQQTPGQGLQFLFEYFSETQRNKGNFPGRFSGRQFSNSRSEMNVSTLELGDSALYLCASPPYEQYFGPGTRLTVT.

V gene TRBV4-1 combines with J gene TRBJ2-1; D remains unclear. This CDR3 has 14 amino acids. Germline lookup yields CDR1 MGHRA and CDR2 YSYEKL. V was trimmed by 4 bases and J by 4 bases, leaving 11 bases between them. The CDR3 spells CASSRTITYNEQFF. CDR3 nucleotides: TGCGCCAGCAGCCGAACTATCACTTACAATGAGCAGTTCTTC.

This clone was picked up one time. The same CDR3 can be traced to other DNA sequences in this sample. The chain is built from TRBV9 and TRBJ2-3; D is unresolved. The V end lost 0 bases, the J end lost 6 bases, and 8 bases lay between the germline ends. The CDR3 is 13 residues long. Germline CDR1 and CDR2: SGDLS and YYNGEE. CDR3 nucleotides: TGTGCCAGCAGCGTAGAGAGTCCCGATACGCAGTATTTT. This encodes CASSVESPDTQYF.

In its sample, this clone was seen a few times. The V and J genes are TRBV29-1 and TRBJ2-7; perhaps TRBD1 as D (5 bases). The V gene's germline CDR1 is SQVTM and CDR2 ANQGSEA. Trimming shortened V by 5 bases and J by 2 bases, and 16 bases separated the two germline ends. This CDR3 spans 14 amino acids. CDR3 sequence: CSVSPAGHTYEQYF. The CDR3 DNA reads as TGCAGCGTTTCCCCCGCAGGACACACCTACGAGCAGTACTTC.

The chain carries TRBV27 and TRBJ2-1, with 10 bases identical to TRBD2. This CDR3 is built from 16 residues. Germline V lookup: CDR1 MNHEY, CDR2 SMNVEV (reference sequence). J lost 4 bases, V lost 5 bases, and 8 bases had no gene match. The CDR3 DNA reads TGTGCCAGCAGTCCCTCTAGCGGGAGTATTTACAATGAGCAGTTCTTC. Amino acids: CASSPSSGSIYNEQFF.

CDR3 sequence: CAWSVVLDTQYF. As DNA, the CDR3 is TGTGCCTGGAGTGTGGTTTTAGATACGCAGTATTTT. V is TRBV30 and J is TRBJ2-3; D gene ambiguous. The CDR3 contains 12 residues. Germline lookup yields CDR1 GTSNPN and CDR2 SVGIG (reference sequence). V lost 0 bases and J 5 bases, leaving 6 bases between the germline ends.

The gene calls are TRBV27 and TRBJ1-6; tentatively, D is TRBD1 (6 bases). This CDR3 is 18 amino acids long. V lost 0 bases and J lost 6, with 18 bases in between. CDR1 MNHEY and CDR2 SMNVEV come from the germline V gene (reference sequence). The CDR3 reads CASSLSVGGEVLNSPLHF. In DNA form, the CDR3 reads TGTGCCAGCAGTTTATCGGTAGGGGGGGAAGTTCTTAATTCACCCCTCCACTTT.

The V call is TRBV5-1, the J call TRBJ2-5, with 13 bases matching TRBD2. Germline CDR1 reads SGHRS; CDR2 reads YFSETQ. CDR3 length: 18 amino acids. The V gene end was trimmed by 3 bases and the J gene end by 0 bases; junction bases not matched to a gene: 8. CDR3 amino acids: CASSSGLAGVSYQETQYF. For the CDR3, the DNA is TGCGCCAGCAGCTCAGGACTAGCGGGAGTTTCGTACCAAGAGACCCAGTACTTC.

This clone was seen a single time. The rearrangement links TRBV6-5 to TRBJ1-6, with unresolved D. The CDR3 spans 14 residues. V was pared by 2 bases and J by 8 bases, with 10 bases between. Germline V gene data show CDR1 as MNHEY and CDR2 as SVGAGI. The CDR3 DNA reads as TGTGCCAGCAGTTACCGATCACGAGATTCACCCCTCCACTTT. Protein: CASSYRSRDSPLHF.

DNA of the CDR3: TGTGCCAGCAGTTATGGTGGCCAGGGGGTATACGAGCAGTACTTC. Its protein product is CASSYGGQGVYEQYF. The chain links TRBV6-5 to TRBJ2-7, with TRBD1 matching 7 bases. This CDR3 comprises 15 residues. The germline V gene encodes CDR1 MNHEY and CDR2 SVGAGI. The junction had 9 bases not matched to a gene; V was cut back by 3 bases and J by 4 bases.

The V and J genes are TRBV29-1 and TRBJ1-2; D might be TRBD1 (5 bases). The germline CDR1 and CDR2 sequences are SQVTM and ANQGSEA. The V end was cut by 4 bases, the J end by 7 bases, with 13 bases between. This CDR3 contains 12 residues. The CDR3 nucleotides are TGCAGCGTTGTTACCAGGGACGGTGGCTACACCTTC. It encodes CSVVTRDGGYTF.

To note about this clone: Other nucleotide sequences in the sample specify the same CDR3. The chain is built from TRBV30 and TRBJ1-1; D uncertain. The V gene lost 3 bases and the J gene lost 1 base, with 3 bases spanning the gap. Germline loops: CDR1 GTSNPN, CDR2 SVGIG (reference sequence). This CDR3 region has 11 residues. CDR3 region: CAWSRNTEAFF. The CDR3 DNA follows: TGTGCCTGGAGCAGGAACACTGAAGCTTTCTTT.

This clone was observed once. The gene calls are TRBV7-2 and TRBJ2-7; the D call may be TRBD1 or TRBD2 (6 bases each). V lost 5 bases and J lost 2, with 22 bases in between. Germline assignment: CDR1 SGHTA and CDR2 FQGNSA. The CDR3 has 17 residues. The CDR3 reads CASSPPVWEGGTYEQYF. The CDR3 DNA reads as TGTGCCAGCAGCCCCCCCGTGTGGGAAGGGGGGACCTACGAGCAGTACTTC.

Points on this clone: Other nucleotide sequences from this sample produce the same CDR3. This chain joins TRBV6-1 and TRBJ2-7; a weak D match, TRBD2 (6 bases). The germline V gene has CDR1 MNHNS and CDR2 SASEGT. Trimming took 7 bases from V and 0 from J, leaving 7 bases between them. The length of the CDR3 is 12 residues. The CDR3 reads CASTGLSYEQYF. The DNA of the CDR3 is TGTGCCAGCACGGGACTCTCCTACGAGCAGTACTTC.

This clone was detected once. V and J are TRBV7-2 and TRBJ1-2; no clear D. The CDR3 runs to 17 residues. Trimming left V 5 bases short and J 4 bases short, with 23 bases between. In germline, CDR1 is SGHTA, CDR2 FQGNSA. The CDR3 DNA reads TGTGCCAGCAGCGAAGTGCAGACACCTCCTCTCCCCTATGGCTACACCTTC. It encodes CASSEVQTPPLPYGYTF.

The CDR3 protein is CASSQDRDSGETQYF. The CDR3 DNA reads as TGCGCCAGCAGCCAAGATCGGGACAGCGGGGAGACCCAGTACTTC. This rearrangement joins TRBV4-3 to TRBJ2-5; D possibly corresponds to TRBD1 (7 bases). CDR3 size: 15 residues. Trimming took 0 bases from V and 5 from J, leaving 13 bases between them. Germline assignment: CDR1 LGHNA and CDR2 YSLEER.

The V call is TRBV13, the J call TRBJ2-7, with D hard to call. V was pared by 0 bases and J by 7 bases, with 10 bases between. CDR3 length: 13 amino acids. Germline loops: CDR1 PRHDT, CDR2 FYEKMQ (reference sequence). CDR3 sequence (DNA): TGTGCCAGCAGCTTAGGTTCCTTTGAGGAGCAGTACTTC. Its translation is CASSLGSFEEQYF. Full variable domain (rest looked up from reference TRBV13 and TRBJ2-7): AAGVIQSPRHLIKEKRETATLKCYPIPRHDTVYWYQQGPGQDPQFLISFYEKMQSDKGSIPDRFSAQQFSDYHSELNMSSLELGDSALYFCASSLGSFEEQYFGPGTRLTVT.

This CDR3 reads CASSGRVQETQYF. CDR3 DNA: TGTGCCAGCAGCGGGAGGGTTCAAGAGACCCAGTACTTC. V and J are TRBV5-6 and TRBJ2-5, with 7 nucleotides matching TRBD2. Germline CDR1 reads SGHDT; CDR2 reads YYEEEE. The CDR3 runs to 13 residues. After removal of 4 bases from V and 2 bases from J, the junction contained 2 bases not matched to a gene.

This chain links TRBV12-2 with TRBJ2-4; TRBD1, the table's D call, lacks a check against the DNA. TRBV12-2 is noted as a pseudogene. The CDR3 runs to 20 residues. The CDR3 sequence is CASRLEGDRGKKAAKNIQYF. In DNA form, the CDR3 reads TGTGCAAGTCGCTTGGAGGGGGACAGGGGAAAGAAGGCAGCCAAAAACATTCAGTACTTC.

This chain connects TRBV7-2 to TRBJ1-1; D gene unclear. V gave up 2 bases and J gave up 1 base, with 14 bases separating them. This CDR3 spans 16 amino acids. Per the germline V gene, CDR1 is SGHTA and CDR2 is FQGNSA. CDR3 sequence: CASSLSRAVTNTEAFF. CDR3 nucleotides: TGTGCCAGCAGCTTAAGTCGGGCGGTGACGAACACTGAAGCTTTCTTT.

V and J are TRBV5-4 and TRBJ1-2; perhaps TRBD1 as D (6 bases). Germline lookup yields CDR1 SGHNT and CDR2 YYREEE (reference sequence). Between the trimmed V and J ends, which lost 4 bases and 7 bases, there was a span of 14 bases. The CDR3 runs to 13 residues. CDR3 sequence: CASSGWTVPGYTF. In nucleotides, the CDR3 is TGTGCCAGCAGCGGATGGACAGTGCCTGGCTACACCTTC. Together with reference TRBV5-4 and TRBJ1-2, the CDR3 gives the full variable domain: ETGVTQSPTHLIKTRGQQVTLRCSSQSGHNTVSWYQQALGQGPQFIFQYYREEENGRGNFPPRFSGLQFPNYSSELNVNALELDDSALYLCASSGWTVPGYTFGSGTRLTVV.

J is TRBJ2-7 and V is TRBV5-4; no clear D gene. Germline CDR1 is SGHNT and CDR2 is YYREEE (reference sequence). The CDR3 totals 14 residues. Trimming stripped 0 bases from V and 2 bases from J, with 9 bases between. The CDR3 DNA is TGTGCCAGCAGCTTGGCGAATCAGCCCTACGAGCAGTACTTC. This codes for CASSLANQPYEQYF.

J is TRBJ1-2 and V is TRBV15, with no clear D. The germline gives CDR1 LNHNV, CDR2 YYDKDF (reference sequence). Trimming removed 3 bases from V and 7 bases from J, with 9 bases in between. This CDR3 spans 12 amino acids. The DNA of the CDR3 is TGTGCCACCAGCAGGCAGAATCTTGGCTACACCTTC. It codes for CATSRQNLGYTF.

The chain couples TRBV6-6 to TRBJ1-1; D is uncertain. The germline V gene has CDR1 MNHNY and CDR2 SVGAGI (reference sequence). The CDR3 is made up of 14 amino acids. Trimming took off 4 bases at V and 0 bases at J, with 9 bases between the two ends. In nucleotides, the CDR3 is TGTGCCAGCAGTTTGGCAGAAATGAACACTGAAGCTTTCTTT. Protein sequence: CASSLAEMNTEAFF.

The V and J genes are TRBV5-6 and TRBJ2-7; TRBD1 matches 9 bases. The ends lost 6 bases at V and 10 bases at J; junction bases unmatched: 14. Germline CDR1 is SGHDT and CDR2 is YYEEEE. The CDR3 has 14 residues. The CDR3: CASNYGTGYGEQYF. CDR3 in DNA: TGTGCCAGCAACTACGGGACAGGGTATGGAGAACAGTACTTC. The whole variable domain, filled in from reference TRBV5-6 and TRBJ2-7, reads DAGVTQSPTHLIKTRGQQVTLRCSPKSGHDTVSWYQQALGQGPQFIFQYYEEEERQRGNFPDRFSGHQFPNYSSELNVNALLLGDSALYLCASNYGTGYGEQYFGPGTRLTVT.

This clone has only one observation. V and J are TRBV5-1 and TRBJ2-7; D is ambiguous. The CDR3 extends over 13 amino acids. Trimming took off 3 bases at V and 3 bases at J, with 10 bases between the two ends. Looked up from germline, CDR1 is SGHRS and CDR2 is YFSETQ. DNA of the CDR3: TGCGCCAGCAGCTCCGACACCTACTACGAGCAGTACTTC. It codes for CASSSDTYYEQYF.

The chain employs TRBV28 and TRBJ2-1, with 7 nucleotides matching TRBD1. This CDR3 comprises 16 residues. Per germline, CDR1 MDHEN and CDR2 SYDVKM. With 2 bases clipped from V and 9 bases from J, the junction kept 13 bases outside the gene matches. Here the CDR3 reads CASSLGSGQILLEQFF. The CDR3 nucleotides are TGTGCCAGCAGTTTAGGCTCGGGACAGATCCTTCTTGAGCAGTTCTTC.

V is TRBV29-1 and J is TRBJ2-3; 11 bases line up with TRBD2. With 2 bases clipped from V and 0 bases from J, the junction kept 4 bases outside the gene matches. The CDR3 runs to 16 residues. Looked up from germline, CDR1 is SQVTM and CDR2 is ANQGSEA. The CDR3 region has the DNA TGCAGCGTTGAACTGGGACTAGCGGCTAGCACAGATACGCAGTATTTT. Its protein is CSVELGLAASTDTQYF.

V usage is TRBV6-6 and J usage is TRBJ2-3; TRBD1 or TRBD2 may be the D gene (5 bases each). The V end lost 8 bases, the J end lost 2 bases, and 11 bases lay between the germline ends. This CDR3 has 13 residues. CDR1 is MNHNY and CDR2 is SVGAGI in the germline V gene (reference sequence). The CDR3 DNA is TGTGCCAGCGAGGGACCTTTCACAGATACGCAGTATTTT. Translation: CASEGPFTDTQYF.

The rearrangement links TRBV5-1 to TRBJ2-7; 7 bases agree with TRBD1. Looked up from germline, CDR1 is SGHRS and CDR2 is YFSETQ. Losses at the gene ends were 0 bases for V and 0 bases for J; bases not matched to a gene: 6. This CDR3 is 16 amino acids long. CDR3 bases: TGCGCCAGCAGCTTGGCTGGACAGGCCCTCTCCTACGAGCAGTACTTC. This sequence encodes CASSLAGQALSYEQYF.

The CDR3 coding sequence is TGTGCCATCAGGTTCTCACAGGGACCCGGCTATGGCTACACCTTC. It codes for CAIRFSQGPGYGYTF. V gene TRBV10-3 combines with J gene TRBJ1-2, with a weak D call TRBD1 (6 bases). Looked up from germline, CDR1 is ENHRY and CDR2 is SYGVKD. Trimming stripped 6 bases from V and 4 bases from J, with 18 bases between. This CDR3 spans 15 amino acids.